What follows are 18 T cell receptor beta chains derived from one specimen sequenced in a study of blood T cell repertoires in COVID-19. TCRdb's table, derived via immunoSEQ multiplex PCR, lists solely in-frame clones and lacks some. The sample consists of about 62,000 clones, around 83% of them appearing once. Sequencing was performed on peripheral blood. The source is a human donor in a cohort sampled during active COVID-19.

V and J are TRBV3-1 (or the pseudogene TRBV3-2) and TRBJ1-1; D may be TRBD1 (5 bases). The CDR3 length is 14 residues. V lost 3 bases and J lost 2, with 10 bases in between. Per germline, CDR1 LGHDT and CDR2 YNNKEL (reference sequence). In DNA, the CDR3 is TGTGCCAGCAGCCAGACGCAGGGAAACACTGAAGCTTTCTTT. It codes for CASSQTQGNTEAFF.

The V and J genes are TRBV5-1 and TRBJ2-3; tentatively, D is TRBD2 (5 bases). There are 16 residues in the CDR3. The V end lost 4 bases, the J end lost 0 bases, and 15 bases lay between the germline ends. Germline values: CDR1 SGHRS, CDR2 YFSETQ. The CDR3 spells CASSRTPVSSTDTQYF. The CDR3, as DNA: TGCGCCAGCAGCAGGACTCCCGTCTCTAGCACAGATACGCAGTATTTT.

This clone was picked up one time. The CDR3 region is CASSPNRGNTGELFF. CDR3 in DNA: TGTGCCAGCTCACCAAACAGGGGGAACACCGGGGAGCTGTTTTTT. This rearrangement joins TRBV18 to TRBJ2-2; 7 positions agree with TRBD1. Germline V gene data show CDR1 as KGHSH and CDR2 as LQKENI. The CDR3 is 15 amino acids. V was clipped by 2 bases and J by 1 base; unmatched bases: 1.

This sequence joins TRBV7-3 and TRBJ2-3, with 8 bases lining up with TRBD1. Per germline, CDR1 SGHTA and CDR2 FQGTGA. This CDR3 region has 14 residues. V lost 3 bases and J lost 3; bases outside the gene matches: 2. CDR3 DNA sequence: TGTGCCAGCAGCTTTGGACAGGGAACAGATACGCAGTATTTT. It specifies CASSFGQGTDTQYF.

The chain employs TRBV18 and TRBJ2-1; 8 bases agree with TRBD1. Unmatched junction bases numbered 9, after V lost 5 bases and J lost 3 bases. CDR3 length equals 16 residues. The germline CDR1 and CDR2 sequences are KGHSH and LQKENI. This CDR3 is CASSRVEGQVYNEQFF. Here the CDR3 DNA reads TGTGCCAGCTCAAGGGTTGAGGGACAGGTCTACAATGAGCAGTTCTTC.

Only a few counts were recorded for this clone. The J gene is TRBJ1-5, the V gene TRBV25-1; D unresolved. Trimming removed 2 bases from V and 3 bases from J, with 14 bases in between. The CDR3 sequence is 16 residues long. CDR1 is MGHDK, CDR2 SYGVNS, per germline. CDR3 amino acids: CASSEGGWGDNQPQHF. The DNA for the CDR3 is TGTGCCAGCAGTGAAGGCGGTTGGGGAGACAATCAGCCCCAGCATTTT.

This chain links TRBV2 with TRBJ1-5, with 8 nucleotides matching TRBD1. Germline V gene data show CDR1 as SNHLY and CDR2 as FYNNEI. V trimming: 0 bases; J trimming: 9 bases; junction bases outside the gene matches: 10. The length of the CDR3 is 16 residues. The CDR3 loop reads CASSEAAGQVLRPQHF. CDR3 in DNA: TGTGCCAGCAGTGAAGCGGCGGGACAGGTCTTACGGCCCCAGCATTTT.

In this sample, this clone turned up a few times. This chain connects TRBV19 to TRBJ1-2, with D perhaps matching TRBD1 (6 bases). V was trimmed by 6 bases and J by 6 bases, leaving 11 bases between them. The CDR3 consists of 12 residues. Germline V gene lookup returns CDR1 LNHDA and CDR2 SQIVND (reference sequence). The CDR3 DNA follows: TGTGCCAGTAGGTGGGGGCGCCATGGCTACACCTTC. This codes for CASRWGRHGYTF.

This clone was seen a handful of times. The chain recombines TRBV6-4 with TRBJ1-2; no clear D gene. Germline CDR1 MRHNA, CDR2 SNTAGT. Trimming removed 5 bases at V and 5 bases at J, with 12 bases between. This CDR3 comprises 13 residues. The CDR3 DNA sequence: TGTGCCAGCAGTCCTGGACGGACTTATGGCTACACCTTC. Its translation is CASSPGRTYGYTF.

This clone has more than one count but fewer than ten. The chain's CDR3 is CASSYLTGELFF. The CDR3 DNA reads TGTGCCAGCAGCTATCTCACCGGGGAGCTGTTTTTT. The chain recombines TRBV7-9 with TRBJ2-2, with D hard to call. With 4 bases removed from V and 4 bases from J, the gap between germline ends came to 4 bases. The CDR3 covers 12 residues. Per germline, CDR1 SEHNR and CDR2 FQNEAQ (reference sequence).

This clone was counted a single time. Written as DNA, the CDR3 is TGTGCCAGCAAGGGGTACGATCAGCCCCAGCATTTT. Protein sequence: CASKGYDQPQHF. The chain links TRBV2 to TRBJ1-5, with a tentative D call TRBD1 (5 bases). Germline assignment: CDR1 SNHLY and CDR2 FYNNEI. The ends were cut back, 7 bases at V and 5 bases at J, with 9 bases in the middle. CDR3 size: 12 residues. Based on the CDR3 plus reference TRBV2 and TRBJ1-5, the full variable domain is EPEVTQTPSHQVTQMGQEVILRCVPISNHLYFYWYRQILGQKVEFLVSFYNNEISEKSEIFDDQFSVERPDGSNFTLKIRSTKLEDSAMYFCASKGYDQPQHFGDGTRLSIL.

This clone showed up just a few times. This chain links TRBV10-3 with TRBJ1-2; D call uncertain. There are 14 residues in the CDR3. From germline, CDR1 is ENHRY and CDR2 SYGVKD. Trimming took off 3 bases at V and 8 bases at J, with 16 bases between the two ends. The CDR3 nucleotides are TGTGCCATCAGTGACAGTGGCACCCTTTCAGGCTACACCTTC. As protein: CAISDSGTLSGYTF.

There are a few counts of this clone. The chain carries TRBV6-8 and TRBJ1-6; 9 bases align to TRBD1. CDR3 size: 15 residues. Germline V gene lookup returns CDR1 MNHGY and CDR2 SAAAGT. The trim removed 5 bases at V and 10 bases at J, leaving 9 bases unmatched. CDR3 nucleotide sequence: TGTGCCAGCAGTCCCCCCGGGACAGGGCTCTCACCCCTCCACTTT. It yields the protein CASSPPGTGLSPLHF.

V gene TRBV7-2 combines with J gene TRBJ2-6, with TRBD1 as a possible D gene (8 bases). The CDR3 contains 18 residues. The ends were cut back, 5 bases at V and 0 bases at J, with 17 bases in the middle. CDR1 is SGHTA and CDR2 is FQGNSA in the germline V gene. CDR3 amino acids: CASSTYRGGFSGANVLTF. The DNA of the CDR3 is TGTGCCAGCAGCACTTACAGGGGGGGTTTCTCTGGGGCCAACGTCCTGACTTTC. Variable domain in full (rest from reference TRBV7-2 and TRBJ2-6): GAGVSQSPSNKVTEKGKDVELRCDPISGHTALYWYRQSLGQGLEFLIYFQGNSAPDKSGLPSDRFSAERTGGSVSTLTIQRTQQEDSAVYLCASSTYRGGFSGANVLTFGAGSRLTVL.

The chain uses TRBV5-8 and TRBJ2-7, with 8 bases lining up with TRBD2. The CDR3 is made up of 14 amino acids. Germline loops: CDR1 SGHTS, CDR2 YDEGEE. V lost 2 bases, J lost 2 bases, and 3 bases stayed unmatched. CDR3 coding DNA: TGTGCCAGCAGCTTAGCGGGAGCCGCCTACGAGCAGTACTTC. Its protein is CASSLAGAAYEQYF.

This chain links TRBV13 with TRBJ2-2; 11 bases agree with TRBD2. Germline CDR1 and CDR2: PRHDT and FYEKMQ (reference sequence). The CDR3 is 16 amino acids. Losses at the gene ends were 5 bases for V and 8 bases for J; bases not matched to a gene: 10. The CDR3 sequence is CASSPRLAGRRGELFF. CDR3 nucleotide sequence: TGTGCCAGCAGCCCCCGACTAGCGGGGCGGCGTGGGGAGCTGTTTTTT. The full variable domain, in which reference TRBV13 and TRBJ2-2 provide the parts outside the CDR3, is AAGVIQSPRHLIKEKRETATLKCYPIPRHDTVYWYQQGPGQDPQFLISFYEKMQSDKGSIPDRFSAQQFSDYHSELNMSSLELGDSALYFCASSPRLAGRRGELFFGEGSRLTVL.

CDR3 region: CASSTRQGAAVDEAFF. The CDR3 nucleotides are TGTGCCAGCAGCACGAGACAGGGGGCGGCGGTAGATGAAGCTTTCTTT. The chain combines TRBV5-4 with TRBJ1-1; 10 nucleotides line up with TRBD1. Germline loops: CDR1 SGHNT, CDR2 YYREEE (reference sequence). This CDR3 comprises 16 residues. V was pared by 4 bases and J by 7 bases, with 13 bases of the junction left unmatched.

The chain combines TRBV7-9 with TRBJ2-3, with 13 nucleotides matching TRBD2. CDR3 size: 18 residues. With V trimmed by 5 bases and J by 2 bases, 10 bases remained unmatched. Germline V gives CDR1 SEHNR, CDR2 FQNEAQ (reference sequence). The CDR3 DNA reads TGTGCCAGCAGCACAACTAGCGGGGGGGCCCCCGACACAGATACGCAGTATTTT. Its protein is CASSTTSGGAPDTDTQYF.